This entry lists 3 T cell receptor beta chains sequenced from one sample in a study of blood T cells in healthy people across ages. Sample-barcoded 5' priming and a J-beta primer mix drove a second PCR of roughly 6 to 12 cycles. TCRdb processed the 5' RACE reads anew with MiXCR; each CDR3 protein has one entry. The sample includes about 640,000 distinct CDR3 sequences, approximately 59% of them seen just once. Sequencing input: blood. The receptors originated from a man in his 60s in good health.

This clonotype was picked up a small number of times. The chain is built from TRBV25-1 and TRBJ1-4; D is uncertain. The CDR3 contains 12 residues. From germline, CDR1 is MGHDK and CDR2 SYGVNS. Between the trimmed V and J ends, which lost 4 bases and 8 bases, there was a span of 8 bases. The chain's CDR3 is CASSGNSEKLFF. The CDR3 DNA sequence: TGTGCCAGCAGTGGAAACTCGGAAAAACTGTTTTTT.

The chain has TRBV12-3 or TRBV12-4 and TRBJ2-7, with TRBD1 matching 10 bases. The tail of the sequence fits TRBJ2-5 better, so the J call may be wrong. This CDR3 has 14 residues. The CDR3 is CASFLTGGGETQYF. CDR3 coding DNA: TGTGCCAGCTTTTTGACAGGGGGCGGTGAGACCCAGTACTTC.

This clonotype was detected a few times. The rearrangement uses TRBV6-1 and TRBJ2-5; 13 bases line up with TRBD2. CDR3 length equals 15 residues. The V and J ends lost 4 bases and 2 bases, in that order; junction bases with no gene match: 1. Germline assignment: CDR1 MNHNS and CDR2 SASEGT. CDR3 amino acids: CASSGGLAGQETQYF. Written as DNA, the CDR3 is TGTGCCAGCAGTGGGGGACTAGCGGGGCAAGAGACCCAGTACTTC.